Given below is one TCR beta chain in context. Its antigen is still unknown. This sample is part of a study of identical twins. Findings and limits, study-wide: Recombination models fit unrelated individuals' TCR alpha sharing but underestimated twins'.

MiXCR, applied by TCRdb to the 5' RACE reads, yields one record per CDR3 protein. The sample has roughly 260,000 distinct CDR3 sequences, approximately 8% seen once. These data also featured in a second study, about yellow fever vaccine responses in identical twins. As reported in that work: Twins reportedly showed a vaccine T cell response that seemed partly convergent and partly personalized.

The sequence derives from a woman in her late teens or twenties in good health. Specimen: CD8+ T cells sorted from blood.

The CDR3 DNA follows: TGCAGTGCTAGGTTCAGGGGAAGCTATGGCTACACCTTC. Encoded protein: CSARFRGSYGYTF. The V and J genes are TRBV20-1 and TRBJ1-2; D is perhaps TRBD1 (6 bases). Per the germline V gene, CDR1 is DFQATT and CDR2 is SNEGSKA (reference sequence). V lost 3 bases to trimming and J lost 4 bases, with 12 bases between them. The CDR3 runs to 13 residues.